A single sample is the source of the 7 T cell receptor beta chains below, sequenced in a study of tumor and adjacent non-tumor tissue in lung cancer. This sample's RNA came from whole unsorted tissue. A modified ARM-PCR protocol with three rounds of nested PCR amplified TCRbeta. TCRdb processed the multiplex PCR reads anew with MiXCR; each CDR3 protein has one entry. Of about 110,000 distinct CDR3 sequences in the sample, over 75% are singletons; the top ten hold around 21%. The sample comprised lung tumor tissue. The receptors come from a man in his 70s with non-small cell lung cancer.

This rearrangement joins TRBV29-1 to TRBJ1-5; 8 nucleotides line up with TRBD1. V dropped 6 bases and J dropped 1; count of bases not matched to a gene: 2. Germline CDR1 and CDR2: SQVTM and ANQGSEA. The CDR3 contains 13 residues. The CDR3 loop is CSVRTGSNQPQHF. DNA of the CDR3: TGCAGCGTAAGGACAGGGAGCAATCAGCCCCAGCATTTT.

This rearrangement joins TRBV6-2 or TRBV6-3 to TRBJ1-6; D is ambiguous. The germline gives CDR1 MNHEY, CDR2 SVGEGT. This CDR3 comprises 14 residues. Trimming cost V 6 bases and J 14 bases, with 20 bases left between them. For the CDR3, the DNA is TGTGCCAGCAGCCGGCCGCTATCCGATTCGGCCCTCCACTTT. Its protein product is CASSRPLSDSALHF.

This clonotype was observed a single time. This rearrangement joins TRBV28 to TRBJ2-5; the D gene is possibly TRBD2 (6 bases). V shed 9 bases and J shed 4 bases, with 21 bases lying between them. The CDR3 is made up of 15 amino acids. Germline values: CDR1 MDHEN, CDR2 SYDVKM. CDR3: CASSRRVCGVETQYF. The CDR3 bases are TGTGCCAGTAGCCGGAGGGTGTGTGGGGTAGAGACCCAGTACTTC.

In the case of this clonotype: Relative to the germline gene, one junction end is altered; a read error may explain this. The rearrangement joins TRBV11-2 to TRBJ1-1, with a possible D match to TRBD1 (5 bases). This CDR3 region has 14 residues. Germline CDR1 is SGHAT and CDR2 is FQNNGV. The CDR3 sequence: CASTRAGENTETLF. Here the CDR3 DNA reads TGTGCCAGCACTAGGGCGGGGGAGAACACTGAAACTCTCTTT.

As to this clonotype: At one of its ends the junction is not consistent with the germline gene, which may arise from a read error. The rearrangement uses TRBV7-9 and TRBJ1-2, with 9 positions matching TRBD1. CDR3 size: 17 residues. The germline gives CDR1 SEHNR, CDR2 FQNEAQ (reference sequence). DNA for the CDR3: TGTGCCATCAGCCTGGTAGGGGGCACAGGGGGCAGCTATGGCTACACCTTC. Encoded protein: CAISLVGGTGGSYGYTF.

As for this clonotype: This CDR3 is missing its conserved last phenylalanine or tryptophan, likely due to a read error. The chain recombines TRBV11-2 with TRBJ1-2; D unclear. There are 13 residues in the CDR3. In germline, CDR1 is SGHAT, CDR2 FQNNGV. Between the trimmed V and J ends, which lost 3 bases and 6 bases, there was a span of 11 bases. CDR3 in amino acids: CASSLAPADGYTY. The CDR3 DNA is TGTGCCAGCAGCTTGGCGCCGGCTGATGGCTACACCTAC.

Of note for this clonotype: The germline gene is not matched at one end of the junction; a read error may be the cause. This sequence joins TRBV20-1 and TRBJ2-1; TRBD2 matches at 8 bases. Germline CDR1 and CDR2: DFQATT and SNEGSKA (reference sequence). This CDR3 has 16 amino acids. The chain's CDR3 is CSALETGTRDYNDQFF. The CDR3 nucleotides are TGCAGTGCTCTAGAGACCGGGACTAGGGACTACAATGACCAGTTCTTC.